Listed here are 28 T cell receptor beta chains from one sample, sequenced in a study of cytomegalovirus exposure and HLA in healthy donors. The PCR made use of 60 Vbeta and 13 Jbeta primers. The table came from immunoSEQ multiplex PCR; TCRdb's copy has only in-frame clones and leaves some out. The repertoire consists of about 95,000 clones, with about 74% occurring once and the leading ten covering over 12%. The sequenced sample was PBMCs. The receptors originated from a woman in her forties or fifties in good health and CMV-seropositive.

The rearrangement uses TRBV10-3 and TRBJ2-7, with 12 bases fitting TRBD2. The CDR3 contains 14 residues. The V gene end was trimmed by 10 bases and the J gene end by 3 bases; junction bases not matched to a gene: 7. The germline gives CDR1 ENHRY, CDR2 SYGVKD. In DNA form, the CDR3 reads TGTGCCACCCATGGACTAGCGGGACGCTACGAGCAGTACTTC. Protein sequence: CATHGLAGRYEQYF.

This clone showed up just once. This sequence joins TRBV11-2 and TRBJ1-1; D is uncertain. The CDR3 consists of 14 residues. Germline V gene sequence: CDR1 SGHAT, CDR2 FQNNGV. Trimming took 5 bases from V and 1 from J, leaving 11 bases between them. CDR3 in DNA: TGTGCCAGCAGCGGGCGGGGTAAGAACACTGAAGCTTTCTTT. This sequence encodes CASSGRGKNTEAFF.

This chain connects TRBV7-8 to TRBJ2-7; the D gene is possibly TRBD1 (6 bases). The germline CDR1 and CDR2 sequences are SGHVS and FQNEAQ. Trimming cost V 3 bases and J 2 bases, with 14 bases left between them. The CDR3 extends over 15 amino acids. The chain's CDR3 is CASSFAGTPAYEQYF. DNA of the CDR3: TGTGCCAGCAGCTTCGCCGGGACACCTGCCTACGAGCAGTACTTC.

This clone was counted a single time. The chain uses TRBV5-8 and TRBJ2-1, with TRBD1 as a possible D gene (6 bases). The CDR3 length is 16 residues. The germline V gene encodes CDR1 SGHTS and CDR2 YDEGEE. V shed 5 bases and J shed 4 bases, with 19 bases lying between them. The CDR3 nucleotides read TGTGCCAGCAGTTCCGCTAACAGGGTATCGTACAATGAGCAGTTCTTC. Its translation is CASSSANRVSYNEQFF.

The genes are TRBV19 and TRBJ1-1; 8 nucleotides agree with TRBD1. The CDR3 is 12 amino acids. J gave up 6 bases and V 9 bases, and 6 bases lay outside the gene matches. Germline CDR1 reads LNHDA; CDR2 reads SQIVND (reference sequence). Written as DNA, the CDR3 is TGTGCCAGCTCCAGGGGGCAGGCTGAAGCTTTCTTT. Amino acids: CASSRGQAEAFF.

V usage is TRBV6-6 and J usage is TRBJ2-1; 9 nucleotides line up with TRBD2. CDR1 and CDR2 (germline): MNHNY, SVGAGI (reference sequence). The CDR3 is 16 amino acids. The ends lost 6 bases at V and 0 bases at J; junction bases unmatched: 6. CDR3 sequence: CASRRLAESSYNEQFF. CDR3 nucleotides: TGTGCCAGCAGACGACTAGCGGAGAGCTCCTACAATGAGCAGTTCTTC.

The CDR3 DNA reads as TGTGCCGTCAAATCTAGCGGGAGGGCCGTAGATACGCAGTATTTT. Protein: CAVKSSGRAVDTQYF. V and J are TRBV10-3 and TRBJ2-3; TRBD2 matches at 12 bases. Germline V gene sequence: CDR1 ENHRY, CDR2 SYGVKD. After removal of 11 bases from V and 5 bases from J, the junction contained 11 bases not matched to a gene. The CDR3 spans 15 residues.

V usage is TRBV7-2 and J usage is TRBJ1-1, with 7 nucleotides matching TRBD1. With 5 bases clipped from V and 5 bases from J, the junction kept 5 bases outside the gene matches. CDR1 and CDR2 from the germline V gene are SGHTA and FQGNSA. There are 13 residues in the CDR3. CDR3 DNA sequence: TGTGCCAGCAGCCTCTCAGGGGGGACTGAAGCTTTCTTT. It encodes CASSLSGGTEAFF.

The CDR3 nucleotides read TGTGCCAGCAGCTTAGATTATGCCGGGGAGCTGTTTTTT. Its translation: CASSLDYAGELFF. The chain has TRBV11-2 and TRBJ2-2; D not certain. CDR1 SGHAT and CDR2 FQNNGV come from the germline V gene. The CDR3 sequence is 13 residues long. With 0 bases removed from V and 6 bases from J, the gap between germline ends came to 5 bases.

This clone has a single count. The J gene is TRBJ2-3, the V gene TRBV14, with TRBD2 matching over 8 bases. Trimming took 0 bases from V and 4 from J; bases not matched to a gene: 9. Germline loops: CDR1 SGHDN, CDR2 FVKESK. The CDR3 contains 17 residues. CDR3 residues: CASSQDEGLGVPDTQYF. CDR3 nucleotides: TGTGCCAGCAGCCAAGATGAGGGACTAGGGGTTCCAGATACGCAGTATTTT.

This clone has more than one count but fewer than ten. The rearrangement joins TRBV25-1 to TRBJ1-4, with 9 bases aligning to TRBD1. V dropped 3 bases and J dropped 7; count of bases not matched to a gene: 3. The CDR3 covers 14 residues. Germline V gives CDR1 MGHDK, CDR2 SYGVNS. The DNA for the CDR3 is TGTGCCAGCAGTGACCGGGACAGGGTTGAAAAACTGTTTTTT. Protein product: CASSDRDRVEKLFF.

This clone was seen a handful of times. The gene calls are TRBV7-2 and TRBJ2-5; no clear D gene. V was pared by 1 base and J by 1 base, with 4 bases between. The CDR3 consists of 13 residues. Germline V CDR1 and CDR2: SGHTA, FQGNSA. CDR3 bases: TGTGCCAGCAGCTTAGTCCTCCAAGAGACCCAGTACTTC. Protein: CASSLVLQETQYF.

The chain recombines TRBV5-6 with TRBJ2-2; the D gene is possibly TRBD1 (5 bases). In germline, CDR1 is SGHDT, CDR2 YYEEEE. This CDR3 has 17 residues. Trimming took off 0 bases at V and 0 bases at J, with 12 bases between the two ends. The CDR3 nucleotides read TGTGCCAGCAGCTTGGGGGGCCCAATCGCGAACACCGGGGAGCTGTTTTTT. This gives the protein CASSLGGPIANTGELFF.

The chain recombines TRBV25-1 with TRBJ2-5; the D is unclear. The CDR3 has 18 residues. Trimming took off 3 bases at V and 1 base at J, with 21 bases between the two ends. CDR1 is MGHDK, CDR2 SYGVNS, per germline. This chain's CDR3 is CASSDKQNTASSQETQYF. Written as DNA, the CDR3 is TGTGCCAGCAGTGACAAACAGAACACAGCCTCCTCCCAAGAGACCCAGTACTTC.

The chain uses TRBV28 and TRBJ2-7; 11 bases align to TRBD2. This CDR3 is 15 amino acids long. Germline V gives CDR1 MDHEN, CDR2 SYDVKM. V trimming: 4 bases; J trimming: 6 bases; junction bases outside the gene matches: 8. The CDR3 DNA is TGTGCCAGCAGTTCACTAGCGGGAGTAGGCCGCGAGCAGTACTTC. As protein: CASSSLAGVGREQYF.

In this sample, this clone turned up once. The chain couples TRBV7-2 to TRBJ1-2, with 7 bases fitting TRBD1. The V and J ends lost 1 base and 10 bases, in that order; junction bases with no gene match: 6. This CDR3 contains 13 residues. In germline, CDR1 is SGHTA, CDR2 FQGNSA. For the CDR3, the DNA is TGTGCCAGCAGCTTAGGCGAGACAGGGACCTACACCTTC. Translating it yields CASSLGETGTYTF.

This clone was found a few times. The rearrangement joins TRBV10-3 to TRBJ2-7, with 12 bases identical to TRBD2. V was pared by 10 bases and J by 0 bases, with 10 bases of the junction left unmatched. CDR1 and CDR2 from the germline V gene are ENHRY and SYGVKD. The CDR3 loop spans 16 amino acids. This CDR3 reads CATGTSGFQSSYEQYF. In DNA form, the CDR3 reads TGTGCCACCGGGACTAGCGGGTTCCAGAGCTCCTACGAGCAGTACTTC.

The chain employs TRBV6-1 and TRBJ2-3; D is perhaps TRBD1 (7 bases). Trimming pared 3 bases from V and 4 bases from J, leaving 14 bases between. Germline CDR1 is MNHNS and CDR2 is SASEGT. The length of the CDR3 is 15 residues. The CDR3 nucleotides read TGTGCCAGCAGTGATGGTTTCAGGGGGGCAGATACGCAGTATTTT. As protein: CASSDGFRGADTQYF.

The gene calls are TRBV5-3 and TRBJ2-7, with 8 bases aligning to TRBD1. TRBV5-3 is labeled an ORF, and its function is uncertain. V shed 4 bases, J shed 2 bases, and the junction held 11 bases outside the gene matches. The CDR3 has 16 residues. CDR3 in DNA: TGTGCCAGAAGCCTTCCGTGGACAGGGTGGGCCTACGAGCAGTACTTC. The encoded protein is CARSLPWTGWAYEQYF.

On this clone itself: Just one base apart from a much larger clone, this may be a read error. Within the sample, other DNA sequences also encode this same CDR3. CDR3 protein: CASSPGVDNGELFF. The DNA for the CDR3 is TGCGCCAGCAGCCCCGGGGTAGATAACGGGGAGTTGTTTTTT. This rearrangement joins TRBV4-1 to TRBJ2-2; the D gene is possibly TRBD2 (5 bases). The CDR3 consists of 14 residues. The germline gives CDR1 MGHRA, CDR2 YSYEKL.

The chain couples TRBV15 to TRBJ1-2; no definite D call. The CDR3 is 15 amino acids. Trimming cost V 5 bases and J 4 bases, with 17 bases left between them. Germline V gene data show CDR1 as LNHNV and CDR2 as YYDKDF (reference sequence). This chain's CDR3 is CATSLHLTTTYGYTF. The CDR3 region has the DNA TGTGCCACCAGCCTTCATTTGACAACAACCTATGGCTACACCTTC.

The V gene is TRBV7-9, the J gene TRBJ1-5; tentatively, D is TRBD1 (6 bases). V lost 4 bases to trimming and J lost 6 bases, with 13 bases between them. The germline gives CDR1 SEHNR, CDR2 FQNEAQ (reference sequence). The CDR3 consists of 14 residues. The CDR3 sequence: CASSSVDRTQPQHF. The CDR3 DNA reads TGTGCCAGCAGCTCCGTTGACAGGACTCAGCCCCAGCATTTT. The full variable domain, its missing parts supplied by reference TRBV7-9 and TRBJ1-5, is DTGVSQNPRHKITKRGQNVTFRCDPISEHNRLYWYRQTLGQGPEFLTYFQNEAQLEKSRLLSDRFSAERPKGSFSTLEIQRTEQGDSAMYLCASSSVDRTQPQHFGDGTRLSIL.

This chain joins TRBV9 and TRBJ1-3; possibly TRBD1 for D (5 bases). Germline lookup yields CDR1 SGDLS and CDR2 YYNGEE. Trimming shortened V by 4 bases and J by 4 bases, and 15 bases separated the two germline ends. CDR3 length equals 15 residues. Here the CDR3 DNA reads TGTGCCAGCAGCTCCCCGTGGGGCAGGGGAAACACCATATATTTT. Amino acid sequence: CASSSPWGRGNTIYF.

The chain combines TRBV21-1 with TRBJ2-1; the D segment call TRBD2 is taken from the table without a DNA check. TRBV21-1 is reported as a pseudogene. The CDR3 loop spans 17 amino acids. CDR3 protein: CASSYKEPDWYVNEQFF. The CDR3 DNA follows: TGTGCCAGCAGCTACAAAGAACCCGACTGGTATGTGAATGAGCAGTTCTTC.

This clone was picked up a small number of times. The chain carries TRBV5-1 and TRBJ2-1; D gene uncertain. The V gene lost 6 bases and the J gene lost 6 bases, with 13 bases spanning the gap. The germline V gene encodes CDR1 SGHRS and CDR2 YFSETQ. The CDR3 is 13 amino acids. CDR3 bases: TGCGCCAGCAATTCCTTATTCAGCAATGAGCAGTTCTTC. The encoded protein is CASNSLFSNEQFF.

V gene TRBV30 combines with J gene TRBJ2-5; the D gene is possibly TRBD2 (5 bases). In germline, CDR1 is GTSNPN, CDR2 SVGIG (reference sequence). The CDR3 spans 12 residues. V gave up 0 bases and J gave up 7 bases, with 9 bases separating them. The CDR3 protein is CAWSVVEVTQYF. The CDR3 DNA reads TGTGCCTGGAGTGTGGTGGAGGTGACCCAGTACTTC. Full variable domain (remainder filled in from reference TRBV30 and TRBJ2-5): SQTIHQWPATLVQPVGSPLSLECTVEGTSNPNLYWYRQAAGRGLQLLFYSVGIGQISSEVPQNLSASRPQDRQFILSSKKLLLSDSGFYLCAWSVVEVTQYFGPGTRLLVL.

The rearrangement links TRBV18 to TRBJ2-5; no clear D gene. From germline, CDR1 is KGHSH and CDR2 LQKENI. This CDR3 region has 13 residues. The germline V and J ends were trimmed by 4 bases and 0 bases, with 6 bases remaining between them. CDR3 DNA sequence: TGTGCCAGCTCACGTCAGAACCAAGAGACCCAGTACTTC. Its translation is CASSRQNQETQYF. The whole variable domain, filled in from reference TRBV18 and TRBJ2-5, reads NAGVMQNPRHLVRRRGQEARLRCSPMKGHSHVYWYRQLPEEGLKFMVYLQKENIIDESGMPKERFSAEFPKEGPSILRIQQVVRGDSAAYFCASSRQNQETQYFGPGTRLLVL.

V is TRBV7-2 and J is TRBJ2-5, with D tentatively TRBD1 (7 bases). The ends were cut back, 1 base at V and 2 bases at J, with 14 bases in the middle. From germline, CDR1 is SGHTA and CDR2 FQGNSA. The CDR3 consists of 16 residues. In nucleotides, the CDR3 is TGTGCCAGCAGCTTAGTCGGCGGGACAGAGCAAGAGACCCAGTACTTC. It is translated as CASSLVGGTEQETQYF.